This T cell receptor beta chain was found in a study of identical twins (dated by TCRdb to the mid-2010s). Looking at the study overall: To test whether fetal clonotypes persist, this study deep-sequenced TCR alpha and beta repertoires from monozygotic twins, from unrelated adults of various ages, and from cord blood. To rule out contamination, replicate twin experiments were performed at different times with different library preparation protocols.

The library was prepared using 5' RACE. Data came from an Illumina HiSeq 2000. A universal primer binding site was added through template switching, and the final cDNA carried a unique molecular identifier so that TCR cDNA molecules could be counted accurately. Specific primers in the conserved constant-segment region were used to synthesize first-strand cDNA for the TCR alpha and beta chains. To control for contamination, every cDNA library carried two barcodes: a SMART-Mk sample barcode plus Illumina barcodes. TruSeq adapter sequences along with Illumina sample barcodes were introduced in two successive PCR steps. TCR alpha and beta cDNA libraries were sequenced on the Illumina HiSeq platform with custom primers. Per the source publication's procedure: MiGEC processed the raw reads to extract unique molecular identifiers, while MiXCR was used to determine the CDR3 positions. Recombination models were inferred per individual with the repgenHMM and IGoR tools using an EM algorithm. The tcR package in R was used for shared clonotype analysis, with sharing normalized by the product of cloneset sizes. To study raw recombination free of thymic and clonal selection effects, out-of-frame nonproductive sequences were analyzed. The public reads were reprocessed in TCRdb via fastp at Q25 and MiXCR, keeping in-frame beta chains. Entries that share a CDR3 protein sequence are merged under the most common genes and DNA. Here the V and J calls rest on TCRdb's processing, not on the authors' analysis. The sample table contains about 1.7 million distinct CDR3 sequences; only one count was recorded for roughly 35% of them. The top ten clonotypes cover less than 0.35% of the sample.

Every donor was a healthy Caucasian. This clonotype has a handful of counts. Its antigen target is currently unknown. Base qualities are not provided; no much larger clone lies one nucleotide away. The full study reports these points: Out-of-frame TCR alpha sequences shared between twins showed an excess of low generation-probability sequences compared with coincidental sharing between unrelated individuals. Out-of-frame TCR alpha sharing in monozygotic twins was systematically underestimated by recombination models, whereas sharing between unrelated individuals was in agreement with the recombination models. Zero-insertion analyses could be partly confounded by invariant T cells such as MAIT and iNKT, although diverse VJ usage argued against such confounding for most clonotypes. In beta out-of-frame sequences, excess twin sharing was weaker, because having fewer shared sequences lowered the signal-to-noise ratio. Because the same donors could not be followed over many years, conclusions were based on cross-sectional statistical analysis. Abundant cord blood beta clonotypes had fewer insertions, young adult naive repertoires showed a similar but weaker trend, and memory repertoires showed no such trend.

Including cysteine and phenylalanine, the CDR3 has 14 amino acids. Only the CDR3 DNA stays, 42 bases, in frame from base 1. The germline V gene encodes CDR1 WSHSY and CDR2 SAAADI. Unmatched junction bases come to 3, with V trimmed by 6 bases and J by 3 bases. The sequence joins TRBV10-2 to TRBJ1-5; TRBD1 fits 9 bases in the junction. The sample was cord blood. This receptor was identified in a newborn girl in good health. CDR3 loop: CASSRDRDNQPQHF. The DNA sequence is TGCGCCAGCAGCCGGGACAGGGACAATCAGCCCCAGCATTTT.